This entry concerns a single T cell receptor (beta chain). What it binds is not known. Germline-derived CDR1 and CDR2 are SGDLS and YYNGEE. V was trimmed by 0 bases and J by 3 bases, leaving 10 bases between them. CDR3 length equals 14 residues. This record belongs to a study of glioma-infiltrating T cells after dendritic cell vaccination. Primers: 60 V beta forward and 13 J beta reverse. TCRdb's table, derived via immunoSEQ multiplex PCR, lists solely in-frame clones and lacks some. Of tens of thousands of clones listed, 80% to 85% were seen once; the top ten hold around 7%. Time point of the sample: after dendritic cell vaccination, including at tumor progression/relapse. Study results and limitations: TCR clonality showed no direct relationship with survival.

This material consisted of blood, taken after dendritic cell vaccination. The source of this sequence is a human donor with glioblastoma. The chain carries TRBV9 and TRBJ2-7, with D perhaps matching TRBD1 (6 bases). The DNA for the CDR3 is TGTGCCAGCAGCGTAGGAGGGGGTAACTACGAGCAGTACTTC. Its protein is CASSVGGGNYEQYF.